This TCR beta chain was profiled in a study of blood T cell repertoires in COVID-19. Assay used: immunoSEQ multiplex PCR; TCRdb lists only in-frame clones, some missing. The sample includes a few hundred thousand clones, more than 70% of them seen just once. This clone appeared once. CDR1 and CDR2 (germline): SGHRS, YFSETQ. CDR3 length equals 15 residues. Trimming at V came to 0 bases and at J to 9 bases, leaving 11 bases not matched to a gene. This clonotype originated in a woman in her 40s with acute COVID-19. The sample taken for sequencing was PBMCs or T cells enriched from blood (not recorded which). This chain connects TRBV5-1 to TRBJ1-1; 7 nucleotides align to TRBD1. CDR3 DNA sequence: TGCGCCAGCAGCTTGGGGGACAGCCAGTCCGGGAAAGCTTTCTTT. This sequence encodes CASSLGDSQSGKAFF.